The text below deals with one T cell receptor beta chain. What it recognizes is unknown. Here immunoSEQ multiplex PCR was the method, and the copy in TCRdb shows in-frame clones only, minus some. The profile shows 20,000 or so clones, approximately 90% of them singletons. Extremely preterm deliveries at about 22-27 weeks of gestation provided the preterm samples. Live Annexin V-negative naive CD3+CD8+CD45RA+CCR7+ T cells were sorted. Each sample had roughly 19,000–100,000 sorted naive CD8+ T cells. This specimen belongs to a study of naive CD8 T cells in extremely preterm neonates. Study-level results: Compared with older groups, preterm CDR3s were shorter, with fewer N additions and less trimming. Limitations included small sample size and variable preterm productive templates. Shared CDR3 nucleotide sequences: preterm around 2.6%, term 0.3% to 0.5%, children less than 0.035%, adults around 0.0096%.

The V gene lost 3 bases and the J gene lost 5 bases, with 2 bases spanning the gap. The CDR3 runs 10 residues. CDR1 is SGDLS, CDR2 YYNGEE, per germline. The specimen was naive CD8+ T cells from cord blood. The receptor comes from a boy who was born preterm. The chain is built from TRBV9 and TRBJ2-5; D call uncertain. CDR3 nucleotides: TGTGCCAGCAGCGGGGAGACCCAGTACTTC. This gives the protein CASSGETQYF.